This T cell receptor (beta chain) was obtained from a study of blood T cells in healthy people across ages. The study, taken as a whole, reports: Estimates of diversity drawn from one million T cells were considered underestimates.

Through a sample-barcoded 5' primer and a J-beta primer mix, a second PCR was run for about 6 to 11 cycles. Each CDR3 protein gets one entry after TCRdb re-called the 5' RACE reads with MiXCR. Among roughly 680,000 distinct CDR3 sequences listed, over 40% were seen once. CDR1 is WNHNN and CDR2 is SYGVQD in the germline V gene (reference sequence). This CDR3 spans 13 amino acids. V gave up 4 bases and J gave up 7 bases, with 14 bases separating them. As concerns this clonotype: Its antigen is currently unknown.

Material: blood. The receptor's source is a woman aged 80 or over in good health. V and J are TRBV10-1 and TRBJ2-7, with a weak D call TRBD2 (5 bases). CDR3 in DNA: TGCGCCAGCAGTGCCGGGTCTACGGGAGAGCAGTACTTC. Translating gives CASSAGSTGEQYF.